The clone carrying this TCR beta chain was picked up many times. Its antigen is as yet unknown. The data stem from a study of T cells in Graves' hyperthyroidism and ophthalmopathy. Broader study findings: Most thyroid clonotypes that were expanded above 0.001 also turned up in blood. Model predictions of ophthalmopathy came a median 6.5 months before onset.

Trimming pared 5 bases from V and 3 bases from J, leaving 7 bases between. The CDR3 sequence is 12 residues long. Germline values: CDR1 MDHEN, CDR2 SYDVKM. The study excluded patients with uncontrolled infection, other autoimmune disease, pregnancy or lactation. Amplified TCR beta CDR3 regions derived from RNA transcripts. The primer set for the first-round RT-PCR of the TCR CDR3 was HTBI. TCRdb re-derived calls from the multiplex PCR reads in MiXCR, one entry per CDR3 protein. The sample holds 340,000 or so distinct CDR3 sequences; about 18% are singletons and the top ten take 49%. Sample: blood. V and J are TRBV28 and TRBJ1-1; D not resolved. The sequence was collected from a woman between 50 and 59 years old with Graves' hyperthyroidism. The chain's CDR3 is CASSLLYTEAFF. The CDR3 DNA sequence: TGTGCCAGCAGTCTCCTGTACACTGAAGCTTTCTTT.